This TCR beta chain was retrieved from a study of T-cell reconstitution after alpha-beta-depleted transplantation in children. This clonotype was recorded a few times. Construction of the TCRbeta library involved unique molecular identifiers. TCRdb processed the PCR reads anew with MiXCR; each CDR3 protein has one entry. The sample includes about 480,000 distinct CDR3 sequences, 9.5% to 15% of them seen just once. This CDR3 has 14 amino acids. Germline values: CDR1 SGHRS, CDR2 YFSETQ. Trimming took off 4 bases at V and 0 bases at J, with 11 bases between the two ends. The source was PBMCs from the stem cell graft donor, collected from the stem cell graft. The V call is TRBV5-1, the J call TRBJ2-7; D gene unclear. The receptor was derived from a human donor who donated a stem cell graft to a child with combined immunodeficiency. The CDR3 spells CASSRTASSYEQYF. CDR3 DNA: TGCGCCAGCAGCCGTACTGCGAGCTCCTACGAGCAGTACTTC.